This T cell receptor beta chain was found in a study of cytomegalovirus exposure and HLA in healthy donors. PCR primers comprised 60 Vbeta and 13 Jbeta primers. Some clones are missing from TCRdb's copy, which holds only in-frame ones; the method was immunoSEQ multiplex PCR. The sample includes 200,000 to 250,000 clones, more than 75% of them seen just once. Germline V gives CDR1 ENHRY, CDR2 SYGVKD. CDR3 length: 15 amino acids. The origin of this receptor is a male donor in good health and CMV-seronegative. The chain links TRBV10-3 to TRBJ2-5; TRBD2 aligns across 7 bases. The J call may not be correct, given that the DNA end is closer to TRBJ2-7. The sample consisted of PBMCs. CDR3 region: CAIRGTTDLSYEQYF. For the CDR3, the DNA is TGTGCCATCAGAGGGACTACAGACCTATCCTACGAGCAGTACTTC.